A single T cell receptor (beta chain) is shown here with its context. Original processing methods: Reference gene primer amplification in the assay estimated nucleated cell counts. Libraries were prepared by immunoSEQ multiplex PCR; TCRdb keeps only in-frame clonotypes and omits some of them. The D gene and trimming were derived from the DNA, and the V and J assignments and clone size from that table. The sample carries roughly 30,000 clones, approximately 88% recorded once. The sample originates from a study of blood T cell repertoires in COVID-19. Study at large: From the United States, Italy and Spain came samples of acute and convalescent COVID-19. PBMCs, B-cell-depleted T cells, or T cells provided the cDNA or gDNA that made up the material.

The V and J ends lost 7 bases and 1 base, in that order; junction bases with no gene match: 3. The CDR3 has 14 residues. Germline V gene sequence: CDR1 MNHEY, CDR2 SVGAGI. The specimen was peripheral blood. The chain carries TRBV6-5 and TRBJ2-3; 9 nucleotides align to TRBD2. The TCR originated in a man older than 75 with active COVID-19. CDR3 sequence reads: CASTKRGGTDTQYF. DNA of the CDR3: TGTGCCAGCACCAAGCGGGGGGGCACAGATACGCAGTATTTT.